This T cell receptor beta chain is drawn from a study of OX40 agonist ivuxolimab in advanced cancers. Across the whole study: Those treated in dose escalation had hepatocellular carcinoma, melanoma, renal cell cancer or head and neck cancer. Three patients had partial responses: one hepatocellular carcinoma, two cutaneous melanoma. Past anti-PD-1, anti-PD-L1 or anti-CTLA-4 therapy was accepted, and 35% to 45% had received some.

V dropped 7 bases and J dropped 3 bases, with 12 bases sitting between them. The CDR3 consists of 14 residues. The V gene's germline CDR1 is LNHDA and CDR2 SQIVND (reference sequence). Drawing of blood for sampling happened at baseline, at cycle 4 day 1, and at cycle 7 day 1. Method: immunoSEQ multiplex PCR; TCRdb's copy keeps in-frame clones and lacks some. Of about 67,000 clones in the sample, roughly 80% were seen once. This receptor was obtained from an adult with an advanced solid tumor such as melanoma, head and neck, liver or kidney cancer. Material: CD4+ or CD8+ T cells sorted from blood, obtained in a trial of the OX40 agonist ivuxolimab. The genes are TRBV19 and TRBJ2-2; weak D call: TRBD2 (5 bases). CDR3 DNA: TGTGCCAGTATTGAGGGTTCGGACACCGGGGAGCTGTTTTTT. It is translated as CASIEGSDTGELFF.